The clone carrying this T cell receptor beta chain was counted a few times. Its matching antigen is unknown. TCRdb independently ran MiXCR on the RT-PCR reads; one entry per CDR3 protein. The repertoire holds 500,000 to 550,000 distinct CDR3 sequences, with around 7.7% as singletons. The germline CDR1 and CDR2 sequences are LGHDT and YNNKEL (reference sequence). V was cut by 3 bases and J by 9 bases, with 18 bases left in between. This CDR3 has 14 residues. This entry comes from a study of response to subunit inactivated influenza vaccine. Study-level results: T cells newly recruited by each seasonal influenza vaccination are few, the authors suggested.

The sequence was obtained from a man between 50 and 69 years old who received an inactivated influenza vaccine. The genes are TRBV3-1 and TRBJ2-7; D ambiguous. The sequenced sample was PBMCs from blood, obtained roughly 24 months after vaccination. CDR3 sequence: CASSHRQEAPVQYF. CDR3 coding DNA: TGTGCCAGCAGCCACAGGCAAGAGGCGCCTGTGCAGTACTTC.